One T cell receptor beta chain is described in this entry. Produced via immunoSEQ multiplex PCR; TCRdb's table is partial and in-frame only. Here the sample spans approximately 93,000 clones, roughly 89% being singletons. This CDR3 has 15 residues. V shed 3 bases and J 4 bases; nucleotides not matched to a gene: 10. CDR1 is DFQATT, CDR2 SNEGSKA, per germline (reference sequence). The data were taken from a study of blood T cell repertoires in COVID-19. The chain is built from TRBV20-1 and TRBJ2-5; the match to TRBD2 covers 8 bases. The sequence came from a man in his fifties with active or convalescent COVID-19. The sequencing input was peripheral blood. The CDR3 DNA is TGCAGTGCTAGTTCCGGGAGGGCTGTAAGAGAGACCCAGTACTTC. This encodes CSASSGRAVRETQYF.